This T cell receptor beta chain originates from a study of T cell repertoires in cytomegalovirus infection. Study information: Public TCR beta signatures were indicative of both CMV infection and a matching HLA type. Findings of the study overall: Ex vivo responses were dominated by HLA-C-restricted CMV-specific TCR beta clonotypes. Individuals carrying CMV plus the relevant HLA were identified by cumulative frequency of public TCR beta families.

Via MiXCR, TCRdb re-called the reads, giving one row per CDR3 protein. The table lists roughly 200,000 distinct CDR3 sequences, about a sixth of them singletons. This clonotype was found many times. Its target is not known. The source material was CD8+ T cells from PBMCs. The clonotype comes from a human donor in good health (CMV status not recorded). Some clones in this sample may be carry-over from other donors' samples.

In DNA, the CDR3 is TGTGCCAGCAGCTTAGAGAGGGGGACAGGGCTCATGAACACTGAAGCTTTCTTT. Protein: CASSLERGTGLMNTEAFF. The chain has TRBV7-6 and TRBJ1-1; TRBD1 matches 9 bases. Trimming took 1 base from V and 0 from J; bases not matched to a gene: 9. CDR3 length: 18 amino acids. The V gene's germline CDR1 is SGHVS and CDR2 FNYEAQ.